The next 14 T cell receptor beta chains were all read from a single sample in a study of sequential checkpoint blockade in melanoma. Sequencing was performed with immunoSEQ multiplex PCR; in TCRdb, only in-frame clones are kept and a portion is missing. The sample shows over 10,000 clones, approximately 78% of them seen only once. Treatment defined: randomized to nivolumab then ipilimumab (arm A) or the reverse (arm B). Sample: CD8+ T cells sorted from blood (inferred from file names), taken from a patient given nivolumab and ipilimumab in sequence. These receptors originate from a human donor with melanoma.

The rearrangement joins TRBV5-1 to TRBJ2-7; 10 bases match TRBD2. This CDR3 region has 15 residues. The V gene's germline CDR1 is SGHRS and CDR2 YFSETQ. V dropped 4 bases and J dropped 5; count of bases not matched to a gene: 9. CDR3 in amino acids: CASSPAGGPPNEQYF. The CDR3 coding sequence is TGCGCCAGCAGCCCAGCGGGAGGGCCCCCAAACGAGCAGTACTTC.

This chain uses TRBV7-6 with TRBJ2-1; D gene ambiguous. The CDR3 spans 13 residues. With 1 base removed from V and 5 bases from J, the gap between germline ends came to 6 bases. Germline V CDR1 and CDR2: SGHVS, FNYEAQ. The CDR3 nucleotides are TGTGCCAGCAGCTTAGGCTCTAACAATGAGCAGTTCTTC. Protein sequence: CASSLGSNNEQFF.

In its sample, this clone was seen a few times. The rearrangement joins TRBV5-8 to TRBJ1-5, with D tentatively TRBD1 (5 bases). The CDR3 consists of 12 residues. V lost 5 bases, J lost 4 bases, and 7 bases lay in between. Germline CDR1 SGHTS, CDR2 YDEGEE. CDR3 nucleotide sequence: TGTGCCAGCAGGGAGGGGAATCAGCCCCAGCATTTT. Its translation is CASREGNQPQHF.

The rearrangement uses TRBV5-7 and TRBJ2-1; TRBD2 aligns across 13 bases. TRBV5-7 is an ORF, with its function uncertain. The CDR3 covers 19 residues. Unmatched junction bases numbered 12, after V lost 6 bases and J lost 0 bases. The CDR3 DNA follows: TGTGCCAGCAAGCCGGGACTAGCGGGGCAAATTCGCTCCTACAATGAGCAGTTCTTC. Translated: CASKPGLAGQIRSYNEQFF.

CDR3 amino acids: CASSVGSGGAGYQETQYF. In DNA form, the CDR3 reads TGTGCCAGCAGCGTAGGCAGCGGGGGGGCTGGGTACCAAGAGACCCAGTACTTC. This chain links TRBV9 with TRBJ2-5; 10 bases line up with TRBD2. This CDR3 spans 18 amino acids. V lost 0 bases to trimming and J lost 0 bases; unmatched junction nucleotides: 8. CDR1 is SGDLS and CDR2 is YYNGEE in the germline V gene.

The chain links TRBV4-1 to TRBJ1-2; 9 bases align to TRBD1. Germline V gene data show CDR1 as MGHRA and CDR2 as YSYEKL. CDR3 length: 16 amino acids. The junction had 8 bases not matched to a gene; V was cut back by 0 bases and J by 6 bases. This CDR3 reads CASSQEHWDRVNGYTF. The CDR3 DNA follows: TGCGCCAGCAGCCAAGAACATTGGGACAGGGTAAATGGCTACACCTTC.

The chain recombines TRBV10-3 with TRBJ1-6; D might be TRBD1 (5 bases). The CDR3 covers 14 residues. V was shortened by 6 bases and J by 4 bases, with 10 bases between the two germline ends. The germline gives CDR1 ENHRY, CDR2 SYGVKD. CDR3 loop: CAIRSDSYNSPLHF. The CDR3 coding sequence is TGTGCCATCAGATCTGACAGTTATAATTCACCCCTCCACTTT.

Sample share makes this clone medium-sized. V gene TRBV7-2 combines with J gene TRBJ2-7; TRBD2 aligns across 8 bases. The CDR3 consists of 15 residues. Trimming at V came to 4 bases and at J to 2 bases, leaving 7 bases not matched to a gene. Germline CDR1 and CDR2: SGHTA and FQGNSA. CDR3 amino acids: CASSSAAGEAYEQYF. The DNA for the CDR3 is TGTGCCAGCAGCTCCGCAGCGGGGGAGGCCTACGAGCAGTACTTC.

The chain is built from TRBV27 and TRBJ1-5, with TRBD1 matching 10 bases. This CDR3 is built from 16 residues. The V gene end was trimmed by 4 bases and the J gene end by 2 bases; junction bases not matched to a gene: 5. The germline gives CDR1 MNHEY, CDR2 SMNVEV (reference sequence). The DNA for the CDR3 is TGTGCCAGCAGTTCCGGACAGGGGGGACGCAATCAGCCCCAGCATTTT. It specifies CASSSGQGGRNQPQHF.

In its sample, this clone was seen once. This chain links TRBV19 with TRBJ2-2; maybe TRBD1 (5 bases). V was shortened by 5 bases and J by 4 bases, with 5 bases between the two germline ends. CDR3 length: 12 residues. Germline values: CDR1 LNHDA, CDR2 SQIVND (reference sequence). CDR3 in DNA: TGTGCCAGTAGTCAGGGCACCGGGGAGCTGTTTTTT. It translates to CASSQGTGELFF.

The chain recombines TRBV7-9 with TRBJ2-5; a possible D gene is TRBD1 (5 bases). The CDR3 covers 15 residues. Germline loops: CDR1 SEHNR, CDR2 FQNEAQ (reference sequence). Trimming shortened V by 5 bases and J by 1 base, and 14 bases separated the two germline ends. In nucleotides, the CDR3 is TGTGCCAGCAGCCAAAAGGGGTCACCCCAAGAGACCCAGTACTTC. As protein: CASSQKGSPQETQYF.

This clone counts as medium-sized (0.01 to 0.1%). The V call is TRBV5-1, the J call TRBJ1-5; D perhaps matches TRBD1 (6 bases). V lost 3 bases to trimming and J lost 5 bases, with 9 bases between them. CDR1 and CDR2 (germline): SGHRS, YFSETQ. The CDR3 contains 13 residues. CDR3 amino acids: CASSYEGDQPQHF. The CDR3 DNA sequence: TGCGCCAGCAGCTACGAGGGGGATCAGCCCCAGCATTTT. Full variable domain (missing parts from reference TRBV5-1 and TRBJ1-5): KAGVTQTPRYLIKTRGQQVTLSCSPISGHRSVSWYQQTPGQGLQFLFEYFSETQRNKGNFPGRFSGRQFSNSRSEMNVSTLELGDSALYLCASSYEGDQPQHFGDGTRLSIL.

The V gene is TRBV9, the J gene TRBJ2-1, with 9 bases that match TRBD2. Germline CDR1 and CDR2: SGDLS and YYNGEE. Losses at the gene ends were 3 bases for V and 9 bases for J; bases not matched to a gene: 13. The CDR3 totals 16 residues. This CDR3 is CASSALKAGGTIEQFF. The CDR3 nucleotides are TGTGCCAGCAGCGCCCTTAAAGCGGGGGGAACAATTGAGCAGTTCTTC.

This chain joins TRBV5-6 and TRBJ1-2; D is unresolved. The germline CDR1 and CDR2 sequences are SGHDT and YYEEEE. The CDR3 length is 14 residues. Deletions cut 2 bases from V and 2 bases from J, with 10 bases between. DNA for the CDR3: TGTGCCAGCAGCTTCGGGTCTTTCAACTATGGCTACACCTTC. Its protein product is CASSFGSFNYGYTF.